The 23 T cell receptor beta chains listed next were all sequenced from one sample in a study of T cell responses to AZD1222 COVID-19 vaccine. The data were produced by immunoSEQ multiplex PCR, yet TCRdb's version contains in-frame clones alone and is incomplete. Of approximately 110,000 clones detected, 92% appear once; the ten largest clones hold approximately 7.9%. The specimen was peripheral blood, collected 28 days after the second AZD1222 dose. These TCRs come from an adult who received the AZD1222 COVID-19 vaccine.

V gene TRBV6-5 combines with J gene TRBJ2-1; 8 bases are shared with TRBD1. CDR1 is MNHEY, CDR2 SVGAGI, per germline. This CDR3 is built from 13 residues. Losses at the gene ends were 5 bases for V and 5 bases for J; bases not matched to a gene: 2. The CDR3 is CASSPTGDNEQFF. CDR3 nucleotides: TGTGCCAGCAGTCCGACAGGGGACAATGAGCAGTTCTTC.

V usage is TRBV28 and J usage is TRBJ1-1; D is uncertain. Germline-derived CDR1 and CDR2 are MDHEN and SYDVKM. The V end was cut by 6 bases, the J end by 0 bases, with 8 bases between. The CDR3 covers 13 residues. The CDR3 loop is CASRFLVNTEAFF. CDR3 DNA sequence: TGTGCCAGCAGATTTTTGGTGAACACTGAAGCTTTCTTT.

As regards this clone: This sample includes further DNA sequences coding for the same CDR3. The chain recombines TRBV18 with TRBJ1-2; 7 bases line up with TRBD1. The CDR3 runs to 13 residues. CDR1 KGHSH and CDR2 LQKENI come from the germline V gene. With 3 bases clipped from V and 2 bases from J, the junction kept 0 bases outside the gene matches. CDR3: CASSPDRNYGYTF. CDR3 sequence (DNA): TGTGCCAGCTCACCGGACAGGAACTATGGCTACACCTTC.

This clone was observed a single time. V and J are TRBV27 and TRBJ2-7, with TRBD2 matching over 9 bases. The V gene end was trimmed by 4 bases and the J gene end by 2 bases; junction bases not matched to a gene: 6. The germline V gene encodes CDR1 MNHEY and CDR2 SMNVEV (reference sequence). CDR3 length equals 15 residues. The CDR3 region is CASSWAGLAAYEQYF. CDR3 DNA sequence: TGTGCCAGCAGTTGGGCGGGACTAGCAGCCTACGAGCAGTACTTC.

This clone was counted once. The rearrangement uses TRBV5-1 and TRBJ2-1; tentative D call: TRBD2 (6 bases). The CDR3 consists of 15 residues. Trimming took off 5 bases at V and 6 bases at J, with 18 bases between the two ends. Per the germline V gene, CDR1 is SGHRS and CDR2 is YFSETQ. The CDR3 sequence is CASRVDGSYGNEQFF. The CDR3 nucleotides read TGCGCCAGCAGGGTGGACGGGAGCTATGGCAATGAGCAGTTCTTC. The full variable domain, completed using reference TRBV5-1 and TRBJ2-1, is KAGVTQTPRYLIKTRGQQVTLSCSPISGHRSVSWYQQTPGQGLQFLFEYFSETQRNKGNFPGRFSGRQFSNSRSEMNVSTLELGDSALYLCASRVDGSYGNEQFFGPGTRLTVL.

CDR3 sequence (DNA): TGCGCCAGCAGCTACGTGGGCCCGAACACTGAAGCTTTCTTT. This sequence encodes CASSYVGPNTEAFF. This chain joins TRBV5-1 and TRBJ1-1, with unresolved D. The germline V gene encodes CDR1 SGHRS and CDR2 YFSETQ. Trimming took off 3 bases at V and 1 base at J, with 10 bases between the two ends. The CDR3 extends over 14 amino acids.

The CDR3 nucleotides are TGTGCCAGCAGTGAACAGGGAGGTAACCACGAGCAGTACTTC. Translating it yields CASSEQGGNHEQYF. The rearrangement links TRBV25-1 to TRBJ2-7; D possibly corresponds to TRBD2 (6 bases). The CDR3 consists of 14 residues. Trimming removed 2 bases at V and 5 bases at J, with 13 bases between. The germline V gene encodes CDR1 MGHDK and CDR2 SYGVNS.

This chain joins TRBV28 and TRBJ2-7, with D maybe TRBD2 (6 bases). V gave up 7 bases and J gave up 2 bases, with 9 bases separating them. The CDR3 runs 12 residues. CDR1 is MDHEN and CDR2 is SYDVKM in the germline V gene. The CDR3 protein is CASNAGPYEQYF. CDR3 DNA sequence: TGTGCCAGCAATGCGGGGCCCTACGAGCAGTACTTC.

The V gene is TRBV6-1, the J gene TRBJ1-6; 8 bases agree with TRBD1. V dropped 2 bases and J dropped 8; count of bases not matched to a gene: 8. The CDR3 covers 16 residues. The germline V gene has CDR1 MNHNS and CDR2 SASEGT. In nucleotides, the CDR3 is TGTGCCAGCAGTGAATCCCCGACAGGGGCCTATTCACCCCTCCACTTT. It yields the protein CASSESPTGAYSPLHF.

V and J are TRBV5-8 and TRBJ2-7; 8 bases fit TRBD1. Germline loops: CDR1 SGHTS, CDR2 YDEGEE. This CDR3 region has 15 residues. Germline trimming cut 2 bases from V and 0 bases from J; bases unmatched to any gene: 4. DNA of the CDR3: TGTGCCAGCAGCTTTTCCGGGACAGGCTCCTACGAGCAGTACTTC. This translates into CASSFSGTGSYEQYF.

CDR3 sequence reads: CASRFSDSMNQPQHF. CDR3 sequence (DNA): TGTGCCAGTAGGTTTTCGGACAGTATGAATCAGCCCCAGCATTTT. V and J are TRBV19 and TRBJ1-5, with a tentative D call TRBD1 (6 bases). Deletions cut 6 bases from V and 4 bases from J, with 16 bases between. This CDR3 has 15 amino acids. The V gene's germline CDR1 is LNHDA and CDR2 SQIVND (reference sequence). Looking up the rest from reference TRBV19 and TRBJ1-5 gives the full variable domain: DGGITQSPKYLFRKEGQNVTLSCEQNLNHDAMYWYRQDPGQGLRLIYYSQIVNDFQKGDIAEGYSVSREKKESFPLTVTSAQKNPTAFYLCASRFSDSMNQPQHFGDGTRLSIL.

The genes are TRBV29-1 and TRBJ1-2; no reliable D call. V was clipped by 3 bases and J by 0 bases, with 11 bases between them. This CDR3 contains 14 residues. Germline V gives CDR1 SQVTM, CDR2 ANQGSEA. The chain's CDR3 is CSVDPPRTNYGYTF. In nucleotides, the CDR3 is TGCAGCGTTGACCCCCCAAGAACTAACTATGGCTACACCTTC.

The V and J genes are TRBV27 and TRBJ2-2; no firm D call. The ends were cut back, 3 bases at V and 2 bases at J, with 7 bases in the middle. This CDR3 has 14 amino acids. Germline values: CDR1 MNHEY, CDR2 SMNVEV (reference sequence). The DNA for the CDR3 is TGTGCCAGCAGTTTCGGTCGAAACACCGGGGAGCTGTTTTTT. This encodes CASSFGRNTGELFF.

The gene calls are TRBV7-8 and TRBJ1-3; D not resolved. The germline gives CDR1 SGHVS, CDR2 FQNEAQ. The CDR3 spans 15 residues. Between the trimmed V and J ends, which lost 6 bases and 3 bases, there was a span of 15 bases. The CDR3 region has the DNA TGTGCCAGCAGGAGTTTGGGTTCTGGTGGAAACACCATATATTTT. The encoded protein is CASRSLGSGGNTIYF.

This sequence joins TRBV14 and TRBJ1-6, with D uncertain. CDR1 is SGHDN, CDR2 FVKESK, per germline. The ends were cut back, 3 bases at V and 10 bases at J, with 16 bases in the middle. The CDR3 spans 15 residues. The CDR3 region is CASSQTRWLGSPLHF. The CDR3 nucleotides are TGTGCCAGCAGCCAGACCAGGTGGTTGGGCTCACCCCTCCACTTT.

This clone was seen just once. The V call is TRBV24-1, the J call TRBJ2-5; 8 nucleotides agree with TRBD1. V gave up 2 bases and J gave up 1 base; unmatched junction bases: 17. The CDR3 runs 20 residues. Germline V CDR1 and CDR2: KGHDR, SFDVKD. The CDR3 sequence is CATSDSHGQGHPLGQETQYF. The DNA for the CDR3 is TGTGCCACCAGTGATTCCCACGGACAGGGCCACCCACTAGGCCAAGAGACCCAGTACTTC.

Concerning this clone: Other nucleotide sequences from this sample produce the same CDR3. The V and J genes are TRBV12-3 or TRBV12-4 and TRBJ1-2; D is possibly TRBD1 (5 bases). V was cut by 1 base and J by 8 bases, with 11 bases left in between. This CDR3 region has 13 residues. In DNA, the CDR3 is TGTGCCAGCAGTTTAGAGGGGTCTGGGGGCTACACCTTC. Protein product: CASSLEGSGGYTF.

The chain has TRBV6-5 and TRBJ1-1, with TRBD1 as a possible D gene (6 bases). The germline CDR1 and CDR2 sequences are MNHEY and SVGAGI. There are 12 residues in the CDR3. Trimming stripped 8 bases from V and 5 bases from J, with 12 bases between. CDR3 sequence reads: CASWGHGTEAFF. The CDR3 nucleotides are TGTGCCAGCTGGGGGCATGGGACTGAAGCTTTCTTT.

J is TRBJ2-1 and V is TRBV29-1; D unclear. The germline V gene encodes CDR1 SQVTM and CDR2 ANQGSEA. The CDR3 covers 12 residues. V dropped 2 bases and J dropped 4 bases, with 6 bases sitting between them. The DNA for the CDR3 is TGCAGCGTTGAATCCCGTTACAATGAGCAGTTCTTC. It translates to CSVESRYNEQFF.

This chain joins TRBV5-3 and TRBJ2-7, with unresolved D. TRBV5-3 is given ORF status, its function remaining uncertain. The CDR3 runs 12 residues. V dropped 0 bases and J dropped 2 bases, with 3 bases sitting between them. The DNA for the CDR3 is TGTGCCAGAAGCTTGGGGGCCTACGAGCAGTACTTC. Its translation: CARSLGAYEQYF.

The CDR3 nucleotides are TGCAGCGTTCAGGCAGGGCTGGAACAGCCCCAGCATTTT. Protein sequence: CSVQAGLEQPQHF. The chain carries TRBV29-1 and TRBJ1-5; a weak D match, TRBD1 (5 bases). V dropped 5 bases and J dropped 7 bases, with 15 bases sitting between them. CDR1 and CDR2 from the germline V gene are SQVTM and ANQGSEA. The CDR3 is 13 residues long.

This chain uses TRBV19 with TRBJ2-3; D is ambiguous. The germline V gene encodes CDR1 LNHDA and CDR2 SQIVND (reference sequence). The germline V and J ends were trimmed by 1 base and 4 bases, with 6 bases remaining between them. CDR3 length equals 13 residues. The DNA for the CDR3 is TGTGCCAGTAGTATAGGGCTCGCAGATACGCAGTATTTT. Protein product: CASSIGLADTQYF.

V gene TRBV25-1 combines with J gene TRBJ1-6, with 8 bases aligning to TRBD1. The CDR3 runs 15 residues. Germline CDR1 MGHDK, CDR2 SYGVNS. Trimming took 4 bases from V and 9 from J; bases not matched to a gene: 8. As DNA, the CDR3 is TGTGCCAGCAGTGTTCGGACAGGGAATTCTTCACCCCTCCACTTT. Translating it yields CASSVRTGNSSPLHF. Looking up the rest from reference TRBV25-1 and TRBJ1-6 gives the full variable domain: EADIYQTPRYLVIGTGKKITLECSQTMGHDKMYWYQQDPGMELHLIHYSYGVNSTEKGDLSSESTVSRIRTEHFPLTLESARPSHTSQYLCASSVRTGNSSPLHFGNGTRLTVT.